Detailed here is one TCR beta chain. Antigen specificity is unknown. The V end was cut by 7 bases, the J end by 3 bases, with 12 bases between. CDR1 and CDR2 (germline): MNHNY, SVGAGI (reference sequence). The CDR3 covers 13 residues. From the reads, TCRdb called clonotypes with MiXCR, one entry per CDR3 protein. There are 400,000 to 600,000 distinct CDR3 sequences in the sample; about two fifths occur only once, and 40% to 50% lies in the top ten. These data originate in a study of T cell repertoires in cytomegalovirus infection. Study-wide background: Public TCR beta signatures indicated both CMV infection and matching HLA type. Regarding the study as a whole: HLA-C-restricted, CMV-specific TCR beta clonotypes were dominant ex vivo.

The sequencing here drew on cultured PBMCs, taken from culture after CMV antigen stimulation. The sequence came from a human donor in good health (CMV status not recorded). Some clones in this sample may be carry-over from other donors' samples. The chain couples TRBV6-6 to TRBJ1-1; D not resolved. The CDR3 coding sequence is TGTGCCAGCACCGAGGTTGCGGACACTGAAGCTTTCTTT. Translating gives CASTEVADTEAFF.